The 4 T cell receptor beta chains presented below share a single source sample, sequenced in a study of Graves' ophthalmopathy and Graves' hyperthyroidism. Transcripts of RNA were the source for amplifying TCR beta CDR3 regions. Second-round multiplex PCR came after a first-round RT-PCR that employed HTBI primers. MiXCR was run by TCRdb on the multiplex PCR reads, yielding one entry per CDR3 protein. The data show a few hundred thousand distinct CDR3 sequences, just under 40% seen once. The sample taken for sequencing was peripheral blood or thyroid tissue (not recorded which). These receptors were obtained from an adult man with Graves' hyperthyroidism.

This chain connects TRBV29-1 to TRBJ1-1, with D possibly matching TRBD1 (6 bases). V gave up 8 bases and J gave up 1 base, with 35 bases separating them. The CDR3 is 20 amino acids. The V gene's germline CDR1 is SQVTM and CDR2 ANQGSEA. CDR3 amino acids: CSIVDSSRQETQGRNTEAFF. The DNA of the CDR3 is TGCAGCATTGTGGACTCCTCGCGCCAAGAGACCCAGGGGAGGAACACTGAAGCTTTCTTT.

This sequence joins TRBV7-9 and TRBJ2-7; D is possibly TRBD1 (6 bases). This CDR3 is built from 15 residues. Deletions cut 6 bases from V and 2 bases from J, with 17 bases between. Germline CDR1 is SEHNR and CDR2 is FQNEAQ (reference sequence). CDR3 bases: TGTGCCAGCAGGACGGGACAACGATATCCCTACGAGCAGTACTTC. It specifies CASRTGQRYPYEQYF.

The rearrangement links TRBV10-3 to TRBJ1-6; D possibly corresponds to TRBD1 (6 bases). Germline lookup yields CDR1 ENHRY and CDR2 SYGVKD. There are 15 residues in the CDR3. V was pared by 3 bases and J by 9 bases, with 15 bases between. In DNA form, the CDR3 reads TGTGCCATCAGTGATGGAGGGACAAGTAGTTCACCCCTCCACTTT. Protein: CAISDGGTSSSPLHF.

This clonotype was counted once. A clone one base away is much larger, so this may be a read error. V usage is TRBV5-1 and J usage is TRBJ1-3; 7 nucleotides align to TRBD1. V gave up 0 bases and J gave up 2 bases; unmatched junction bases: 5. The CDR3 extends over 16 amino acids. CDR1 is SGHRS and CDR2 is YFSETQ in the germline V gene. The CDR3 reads CASSLGQGSPGNTIYF. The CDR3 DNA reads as TGCGCCAGCAGCTTGGGACAGGGTTCCCCTGGAAACACCATATATTTT.